What follows are 11 T cell receptor beta chains derived from one specimen sequenced in a study of T cell responses to AZD1222 COVID-19 vaccine. The data were produced by immunoSEQ multiplex PCR, yet TCRdb's version contains in-frame clones alone and is incomplete. The repertoire holds some 58,000 clones, with over 80% as singletons. Sequencing used peripheral blood, obtained on day 0 of AZD1222 vaccination. Receptor source: an adult in good health.

J is TRBJ1-3 and V is TRBV12-3 or TRBV12-4, with D possibly being TRBD1 (5 bases). This CDR3 spans 13 amino acids. V was shortened by 6 bases and J by 4 bases, with 10 bases between the two germline ends. CDR3 sequence: CASSPGPGNTIYF. CDR3 nucleotides: TGTGCCAGCAGCCCGGGACCGGGAAACACCATATATTTT.

The chain employs TRBV6-5 and TRBJ2-1; D may be TRBD1 or TRBD2 (5 bases each). Trimming stripped 6 bases from V and 4 bases from J, with 16 bases between. The length of the CDR3 is 15 residues. Germline assignment: CDR1 MNHEY and CDR2 SVGAGI. The CDR3 loop reads CASRRERTPYNEQFF. CDR3 in DNA: TGTGCCAGCAGGAGGGAGAGGACACCATACAATGAGCAGTTCTTC.

The chain is built from TRBV4-1 and TRBJ1-1; D unclear. CDR1 and CDR2 (germline): MGHRA, YSYEKL. V shed 5 bases and J shed 1 base, with 14 bases lying between them. This CDR3 is 15 amino acids long. The CDR3 region is CASSALGGPNTEAFF. For the CDR3, the DNA is TGCGCCAGCAGCGCCTTAGGAGGTCCGAACACTGAAGCTTTCTTT.

This chain joins TRBV5-4 and TRBJ2-2, with TRBD2 matching over 8 bases. The trim removed 0 bases at V and 7 bases at J, leaving 8 bases unmatched. The CDR3 length is 16 residues. Germline assignment: CDR1 SGHNT and CDR2 YYREEE (reference sequence). The CDR3 protein is CASSLAGAGVGGELFF. CDR3 DNA sequence: TGTGCCAGCAGCTTGGCCGGAGCGGGAGTTGGCGGGGAGCTGTTTTTT.

This chain links TRBV6-5 with TRBJ2-2; weak D call: TRBD1 (6 bases). The V gene lost 8 bases and the J gene lost 3 bases, with 7 bases spanning the gap. The CDR3 is made up of 12 amino acids. The germline gives CDR1 MNHEY, CDR2 SVGAGI. CDR3: CASHRDTGELFF. The CDR3 nucleotides are TGTGCCAGCCACAGGGACACCGGGGAGCTGTTTTTT.

The CDR3 sequence: CSVEVPSGSVDTQYF. The CDR3 DNA follows: TGCAGCGTTGAAGTACCTAGCGGGAGTGTAGATACGCAGTATTTT. This chain connects TRBV29-1 to TRBJ2-3; 10 nucleotides agree with TRBD2. CDR1 and CDR2 (germline): SQVTM, ANQGSEA. The V and J ends lost 1 base and 5 bases, in that order; junction bases with no gene match: 6. The CDR3 is 15 amino acids.

This chain joins TRBV3-1 (or the pseudogene TRBV3-2) and TRBJ1-5, with D unclear. Germline V lookup: CDR1 LGHDT, CDR2 YNNKEL (reference sequence). CDR3 length equals 15 residues. With 4 bases removed from V and 0 bases from J, the gap between germline ends came to 10 bases. The CDR3 sequence: CASSPVYDSNQPQHF. In DNA form, the CDR3 reads TGTGCCAGCAGCCCAGTGTATGATAGCAATCAGCCCCAGCATTTT.

The genes are TRBV2 and TRBJ2-7, with TRBD2 matching over 9 bases. CDR1 is SNHLY, CDR2 FYNNEI, per germline. Losses at the gene ends were 5 bases for V and 2 bases for J; bases not matched to a gene: 4. This CDR3 contains 14 residues. The DNA for the CDR3 is TGTGCCAGCAGTACCGGGACTAGCCCCTACGAGCAGTACTTC. It is translated as CASSTGTSPYEQYF.

The chain joins TRBV5-1 to TRBJ2-2, with D unresolved. V was cut by 0 bases and J by 7 bases, with 7 bases left in between. This CDR3 comprises 13 residues. Germline CDR1 and CDR2: SGHRS and YFSETQ. The CDR3 loop reads CASSLVPGGELFF. The CDR3 DNA follows: TGCGCCAGCAGCTTGGTGCCTGGCGGGGAGCTGTTTTTT.

In its sample, this clone was seen a few times. This rearrangement joins TRBV5-6 to TRBJ1-1; TRBD1 agrees at 7 bases. Germline lookup yields CDR1 SGHDT and CDR2 YYEEEE. V dropped 4 bases and J dropped 5; count of bases not matched to a gene: 8. There are 14 residues in the CDR3. This chain's CDR3 is CASSLNRGRTEAFF. The CDR3 DNA sequence: TGTGCCAGCAGCCTGAACAGGGGACGGACTGAAGCTTTCTTT. The full variable domain, with the rest looked up from reference TRBV5-6 and TRBJ1-1, is DAGVTQSPTHLIKTRGQQVTLRCSPKSGHDTVSWYQQALGQGPQFIFQYYEEEERQRGNFPDRFSGHQFPNYSSELNVNALLLGDSALYLCASSLNRGRTEAFFGQGTRLTVV.

The V call is TRBV5-6, the J call TRBJ2-2, with 10 bases lining up with TRBD1. Germline values: CDR1 SGHDT, CDR2 YYEEEE. This CDR3 has 14 amino acids. Unmatched junction bases numbered 2, after V lost 3 bases and J lost 6 bases. The CDR3 DNA is TGTGCCAGCAGCTGGGACAGGGGAGCCGGGGAGCTGTTTTTT. Translated: CASSWDRGAGELFF.